The 10 T cell receptor beta chains presented below share a single source sample, sequenced in a study of CD8+ T cells in alopecia areata. Extracted RNA was reverse transcribed, and the resulting cDNA served as sequencing template. Libraries were prepared by immunoSEQ multiplex PCR; TCRdb keeps only in-frame clonotypes and omits some of them. The sample lists approximately 98,000 clones, about 50% occurring once. Specimen: NKG2D-low CD8+ T cells sorted from blood. The source of these receptors is a human donor with alopecia areata.

V usage is TRBV14 and J usage is TRBJ2-1, with 8 bases identical to TRBD2. The CDR3 sequence is 18 residues long. CDR1 SGHDN and CDR2 FVKESK come from the germline V gene. The J segment lost 7 bases and the V segment lost 3 bases, leaving 17 bases of the junction unmatched. Written as DNA, the CDR3 is TGTGCCAGCAGCCATTTACCCTTGGCGGGAGGATACCCGAATGAGCAGTTCTTC. Translating it yields CASSHLPLAGGYPNEQFF.

This sequence joins TRBV2 and TRBJ2-1; TRBD2 matches at 8 bases. V gave up 7 bases and J gave up 3 bases; unmatched junction bases: 8. This CDR3 contains 15 residues. Germline V gene lookup returns CDR1 SNHLY and CDR2 FYNNEI. CDR3 sequence: CASKDAAGGYNEQFF. CDR3 sequence (DNA): TGTGCCAGCAAAGACGCCGCGGGAGGCTACAATGAGCAGTTCTTC. The whole variable domain, remainder taken from reference TRBV2 and TRBJ2-1, is EPEVTQTPSHQVTQMGQEVILRCVPISNHLYFYWYRQILGQKVEFLVSFYNNEISEKSEIFDDQFSVERPDGSNFTLKIRSTKLEDSAMYFCASKDAAGGYNEQFFGPGTRLTVL.

The gene calls are TRBV27 and TRBJ2-1, with D possibly matching TRBD1 (5 bases). Germline V gene data show CDR1 as MNHEY and CDR2 as SMNVEV (reference sequence). Between the trimmed V and J ends, which lost 5 bases and 12 bases, there was a span of 11 bases. The CDR3 extends over 11 amino acids. The CDR3 protein is CASSAGYRQFF. In nucleotides, the CDR3 is TGTGCCAGCAGTGCAGGGTATCGGCAGTTCTTC.

This clone was found a few times. The chain is built from TRBV9 and TRBJ2-3; D not resolved. The CDR3 runs to 15 residues. The germline V and J ends were trimmed by 0 bases and 4 bases, with 12 bases remaining between them. CDR1 and CDR2 (germline): SGDLS, YYNGEE. The CDR3 loop reads CASSVEMQDPDTQYF. The CDR3, as DNA: TGTGCCAGCAGCGTAGAGATGCAGGATCCAGATACGCAGTATTTT.

Details on this clone: The same CDR3 can be traced to other DNA sequences in this sample. The CDR3, as DNA: TGCGCCAGCAGCTTGCTGGGGGACGAGCAGTACTTC. Protein: CASSLLGDEQYF. The chain is built from TRBV5-1 and TRBJ2-7; D may correspond to TRBD1 or TRBD2 (5 bases each). Germline CDR1 reads SGHRS; CDR2 reads YFSETQ. The CDR3 is 12 amino acids. Trimming shortened V by 1 base and J by 5 bases, and 7 bases separated the two germline ends.

V usage is TRBV7-9 and J usage is TRBJ2-6; weak D call: TRBD2 (6 bases). There are 16 residues in the CDR3. Trimming removed 0 bases from V and 2 bases from J, with 8 bases in between. The germline V gene encodes CDR1 SEHNR and CDR2 FQNEAQ (reference sequence). CDR3 sequence reads: CASSLATGAGANVLTF. As DNA, the CDR3 is TGTGCCAGCAGCTTAGCTACGGGAGCTGGGGCCAACGTCCTGACTTTC. Using reference TRBV7-9 and TRBJ2-6 for the parts outside the CDR3, the full variable domain is DTGVSQNPRHKITKRGQNVTFRCDPISEHNRLYWYRQTLGQGPEFLTYFQNEAQLEKSRLLSDRFSAERPKGSFSTLEIQRTEQGDSAMYLCASSLATGAGANVLTFGAGSRLTVL.

The CDR3, as DNA: TGCGCCAGCAGCCAGGCTGCCTATGGCTACACCTTC. Residues: CASSQAAYGYTF. The chain employs TRBV4-1 and TRBJ1-2; D is unresolved. The CDR3 contains 12 residues. Germline CDR1 MGHRA, CDR2 YSYEKL. V shed 3 bases and J shed 4 bases, with 6 bases lying between them.

In its sample, this clone was seen a few times. The CDR3 loop is CARQRKDGITYEQYF. CDR3 in DNA: TGTGCCAGACAGCGGAAGGACGGGATCACCTACGAGCAGTACTTC. The chain uses TRBV2 and TRBJ2-7, with D perhaps matching TRBD2 (5 bases). Trimming stripped 9 bases from V and 2 bases from J, with 20 bases between. Germline CDR1 and CDR2: SNHLY and FYNNEI. The CDR3 contains 15 residues.

This sequence joins TRBV13 and TRBJ2-7; D might be TRBD2 (5 bases). The ends were cut back, 3 bases at V and 3 bases at J, with 9 bases in the middle. The CDR3 sequence is 13 residues long. The germline V gene encodes CDR1 PRHDT and CDR2 FYEKMQ (reference sequence). The CDR3, as DNA: TGTGCCAGCAGCTTGGGGAGACTCTACGAGCAGTACTTC. Its protein is CASSLGRLYEQYF.

The CDR3 DNA reads as TGCGCCAGCAGCTTGGGGGGCGGGATTGAAGCTTTCTTT. Encoded protein: CASSLGGGIEAFF. This chain links TRBV5-1 with TRBJ1-1; D might be TRBD1 (5 bases). Germline V gene lookup returns CDR1 SGHRS and CDR2 YFSETQ. The CDR3 extends over 13 amino acids. V dropped 0 bases and J dropped 7 bases, with 10 bases sitting between them.